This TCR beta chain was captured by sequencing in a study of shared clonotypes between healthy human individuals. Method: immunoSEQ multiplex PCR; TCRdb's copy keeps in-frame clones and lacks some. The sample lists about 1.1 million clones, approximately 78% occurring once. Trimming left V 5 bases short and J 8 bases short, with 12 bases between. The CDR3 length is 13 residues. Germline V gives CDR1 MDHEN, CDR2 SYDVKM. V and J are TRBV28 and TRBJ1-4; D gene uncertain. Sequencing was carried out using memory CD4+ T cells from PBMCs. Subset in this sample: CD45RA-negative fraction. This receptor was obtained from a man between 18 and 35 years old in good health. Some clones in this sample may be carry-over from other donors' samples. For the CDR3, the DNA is TGTGCCAGCAGTCTCACCTGGGGAGAAAAACTGTTTTTT. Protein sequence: CASSLTWGEKLFF.